A selection of T cell receptor beta chains follows, all from one sample in a study of graft-versus-host responses after intestinal transplantation. These receptors are not linked to any known antigen. Repertoires were generated with immunoSEQ multiplex PCR, while TCRdb's copy carries only in-frame clones and drops some. This table has about 41,000 clones, approximately 95% appearing once. The sequences come from unstimulated CD8+ T cells sorted from spleen or lymph node cells, collected before transplant. The receptor set was obtained from a human donor who was the organ donor for an intestinal transplant. The CDR3 runs from the conserved cysteine through the conserved F or W. The D gene is left open where the match is weak. Not every row has a clone size; where given, it reads once, few, many or a size class.

abundance: NA; j_gene: TRBJ2-5; d_gene: TRBD2; v_gene: TRBV13; CDR3nt: TGTGCCAGCAGCTCTAAGACTAGCGGTAAAGAGACCCAGTACTTC; CDR3aa: CASSSKTSGKETQYF
abundance: NA; j_gene: TRBJ1-2; d_gene: NA; v_gene: TRBV29-1; CDR3nt: TGCAGCGTTATGGGAGATGGCTATGGCTACACCTTC; CDR3aa: CSVMGDGYGYTF
abundance: NA; j_gene: TRBJ2-5; d_gene: TRBD1; v_gene: TRBV6-5; CDR3nt: TGTGCCAGCAGCCGACAGGGGTTTTGGGGGGAGACCCAGTACTTC; CDR3aa: CASSRQGFWGETQYF
abundance: NA; j_gene: TRBJ1-2; d_gene: NA; v_gene: TRBV6-6; CDR3nt: TGTGCCAGCAGTTACAGGGTAGCCCCCGACTATGGCTACACCTTC; CDR3aa: CASSYRVAPDYGYTF
abundance: NA; j_gene: TRBJ2-7; d_gene: TRBD1; v_gene: TRBV6-5; CDR3nt: TGTGCCAGCAGAAGGGACAGGGTGTCCTACGAGCAGTACTTC; CDR3aa: CASRRDRVSYEQYF
abundance: NA; j_gene: TRBJ1-1; d_gene: TRBD1; v_gene: TRBV19; CDR3nt: TGTGCCAGTAAGACAGGGCGGCTCACTGAAGCTTTCTTT; CDR3aa: CASKTGRLTEAFF
abundance: NA; j_gene: TRBJ2-1; d_gene: NA; v_gene: TRBV4-3; CDR3nt: TGCGCCAGCAGCCAAGATTCTAAGGGGGGGTACAATGAGCAGTTCTTC; CDR3aa: CASSQDSKGGYNEQFF
abundance: NA; j_gene: TRBJ1-2; d_gene: NA; v_gene: TRBV4-3; CDR3nt: TGCGCCAGCAGCCCCGGACCTGAGACAGGTGGTGGCTATGGCTACACCTTC; CDR3aa: CASSPGPETGGGYGYTF
abundance: NA; j_gene: TRBJ2-3; d_gene: TRBD1; v_gene: TRBV7-9; CDR3nt: TGTGCCAGCAGCTGGACAGGGGGCACAGATACGCAGTATTTT; CDR3aa: CASSWTGGTDTQYF
abundance: NA; j_gene: TRBJ1-2; d_gene: NA; v_gene: TRBV6-1; CDR3nt: TGTGCCAGCATCGTTGGCTATGGCTACACCTTC; CDR3aa: CASIVGYGYTF
abundance: NA; j_gene: TRBJ1-2; d_gene: NA; v_gene: TRBV6-5; CDR3nt: TGTGCCAGCAGGCGACAGGTTAACTATGGCTACACCTTC; CDR3aa: CASRRQVNYGYTF
abundance: once; j_gene: TRBJ1-6; d_gene: NA; v_gene: TRBV9; CDR3nt: TGTGCCAGCAGCGTAGTTAGCGGTTCGATGGAAGATTCACCCCTCCACTTT; CDR3aa: CASSVVSGSMEDSPLHF
abundance: once; j_gene: TRBJ2-7; d_gene: TRBD2; v_gene: TRBV18; CDR3nt: TGTGCCAGCTCACCGACTAGCGGGGTTTACGAGCAGTACTTC; CDR3aa: CASSPTSGVYEQYF
abundance: NA; j_gene: TRBJ2-7; d_gene: TRBD1; v_gene: TRBV7-2; CDR3nt: TGTGCCAGCAGCTTTCACCCAGGGGGTCCCTACGAGCAGTACTTC; CDR3aa: CASSFHPGGPYEQYF
abundance: NA; j_gene: TRBJ1-5; d_gene: NA; v_gene: TRBV19; CDR3nt: TGTGCCAGTAGTATGGGGGGCTCGCCCCAGCATTTT; CDR3aa: CASSMGGSPQHF
abundance: NA; j_gene: TRBJ2-2; d_gene: TRBD2; v_gene: TRBV6-1; CDR3nt: TGTGCCAGCAGTGAACTAGCGGGGGGGCCCGGGGAGCTGTTTTTT; CDR3aa: CASSELAGGPGELFF
abundance: NA; j_gene: TRBJ1-4; d_gene: NA; v_gene: TRBV30; CDR3nt: TGTGCCTGGAGTTACGACAGTCGTAATGAAAAACTGTTTTTT; CDR3aa: CAWSYDSRNEKLFF
abundance: NA; j_gene: TRBJ2-5; d_gene: TRBD1; v_gene: TRBV6-6; CDR3nt: TGTGCCAGCAGTATTGAAGACAGGGTTGGCGAGACCCAGTACTTC; CDR3aa: CASSIEDRVGETQYF
abundance: NA; j_gene: TRBJ1-2; d_gene: TRBD1; v_gene: TRBV18; CDR3nt: TGTGCCAGCTCTCAGCGTCCGGGACAGGGGGGCTATGGCTACACCTTC; CDR3aa: CASSQRPGQGGYGYTF
abundance: NA; j_gene: TRBJ2-1; d_gene: TRBD1; v_gene: TRBV7-2; CDR3nt: TGTGCCAGCAGCTCCGGGACAGCTGAGCAGTTCTTC; CDR3aa: CASSSGTAEQFF
abundance: NA; j_gene: TRBJ2-4; d_gene: NA; v_gene: TRBV19; CDR3nt: TGTGCCAGTACGGGGGACGAAAACATTCAGTACTTC; CDR3aa: CASTGDENIQYF
abundance: NA; j_gene: TRBJ2-2; d_gene: NA; v_gene: TRBV4-2; CDR3nt: TGTGCCAGCAGCCACCGAGGGGTTCCCGGGGAGCTGTTTTTT; CDR3aa: CASSHRGVPGELFF
abundance: NA; j_gene: TRBJ2-7; d_gene: NA; v_gene: TRBV7-3; CDR3nt: TGTGCCAGCAGCTTAAACGGAGCCTACGAGCAGTACTTC; CDR3aa: CASSLNGAYEQYF
abundance: NA; j_gene: TRBJ1-2; d_gene: NA; v_gene: TRBV7-9; CDR3nt: TGTGCCAGCAGCCCCCGCGGCGGAAAGGATGGCTACACCTTC; CDR3aa: CASSPRGGKDGYTF
abundance: NA; j_gene: TRBJ1-1; d_gene: NA; v_gene: TRBV12-1; CDR3nt: TGTGCCAGCAGCGGGGGGGACAGGAACTTT; CDR3aa: CASSGGDRNF
abundance: NA; j_gene: TRBJ2-7; d_gene: NA; v_gene: TRBV10-3; CDR3nt: TGTGCCATCACTCGGGATGCGCCAGGACAATACTACGAGCAGTACTTC; CDR3aa: CAITRDAPGQYYEQYF
abundance: NA; j_gene: TRBJ2-3; d_gene: NA; v_gene: TRBV18; CDR3nt: TGTGCCAGCTCACCTTGGATAACAGGGAAGGAGACAGATACGCAGTATTTT; CDR3aa: CASSPWITGKETDTQYF
abundance: NA; j_gene: TRBJ2-2; d_gene: NA; v_gene: TRBV6-5; CDR3nt: TGTGCCAGCAGTTACCCGGGGGAGCTGTTTTTT; CDR3aa: CASSYPGELFF
abundance: NA; j_gene: TRBJ1-5; d_gene: TRBD1; v_gene: TRBV10-3; CDR3nt: TGTGCCATCAGACCGGGACAGATAGACATATTTCCCAATCAGCCCCAGCATTTT; CDR3aa: CAIRPGQIDIFPNQPQHF
abundance: NA; j_gene: TRBJ2-1; d_gene: TRBD2; v_gene: TRBV7-2; CDR3nt: TGTGCCAGCAGCTCCGGACTAGCGGGGGGTTTTTACAATGAGCAGTTCTTC; CDR3aa: CASSSGLAGGFYNEQFF
abundance: NA; j_gene: TRBJ2-2; d_gene: NA; v_gene: TRBV5-1; CDR3nt: TGCGCCAGCAGCCCACGGACCACGAACACCGGGGAGCTGTTTTTT; CDR3aa: CASSPRTTNTGELFF
abundance: NA; j_gene: TRBJ2-7; d_gene: NA; v_gene: TRBV4-2; CDR3nt: TGTGCCAGCAGCCAAGACTATGCGGCGAGCTCCTACGAGCAGTACTTC; CDR3aa: CASSQDYAASSYEQYF
abundance: NA; j_gene: TRBJ2-2; d_gene: NA; v_gene: TRBV6-5; CDR3nt: TGTGCCAGCAGTTACAGAGTCACCGGGGAGCTGTTTTTT; CDR3aa: CASSYRVTGELFF
abundance: NA; j_gene: TRBJ1-2; d_gene: NA; v_gene: TRBV4-1; CDR3nt: TGCGCCAGCAGCCTGGGGGCGGACTATGGCTACACCTTC; CDR3aa: CASSLGADYGYTF
abundance: NA; j_gene: TRBJ1-4; d_gene: NA; v_gene: TRBV4-3; CDR3nt: TGCGCCAGCAGCCACAGGGGTTTTGGGAAACTGTTTTTT; CDR3aa: CASSHRGFGKLFF
abundance: NA; j_gene: TRBJ1-1; d_gene: NA; v_gene: TRBV5-1; CDR3nt: TGCGCCAGCAGCTTTTCAATGAACACTGAAGCTTTCTTT; CDR3aa: CASSFSMNTEAFF
abundance: once; j_gene: TRBJ2-5; d_gene: TRBD1; v_gene: TRBV11-2; CDR3nt: TGTGCCAGCAGCTTAGGGGCAGGGGGCCTCGAGACCCAGTACTTC; CDR3aa: CASSLGAGGLETQYF
abundance: NA; j_gene: TRBJ2-1; d_gene: TRBD2; v_gene: TRBV4-3; CDR3nt: TGCGCCAGCAGCCAGGTTAGCGGGCACTACAATGAGCAGTTCTTC; CDR3aa: CASSQVSGHYNEQFF
abundance: NA; j_gene: TRBJ1-5; d_gene: NA; v_gene: TRBV4-2; CDR3nt: TGTGCCAGCAGCCGACCTCCGGAGGACCAAGAGAGGAATCAGCCCCAGCATTTT; CDR3aa: CASSRPPEDQERNQPQHF
abundance: NA; j_gene: TRBJ2-6; d_gene: TRBD1; v_gene: TRBV9; CDR3nt: TGTGCCAGCAGCGACCCCGGGACAGGGGACTCTGGGGCCAACGTCCTGACTTTC; CDR3aa: CASSDPGTGDSGANVLTF
abundance: NA; j_gene: TRBJ2-7; d_gene: NA; v_gene: TRBV6-5; CDR3nt: TGTGCCAGCAGTTACGTAGGCGGGCCCCCCTACGAGCAGTACTTC; CDR3aa: CASSYVGGPPYEQYF
abundance: NA; j_gene: TRBJ1-2; d_gene: TRBD1; v_gene: TRBV14; CDR3nt: TGTGCCAGCAGCCAAGCACCCTGGACAGGGGGGTCTAAAGGCTACACCTTC; CDR3aa: CASSQAPWTGGSKGYTF
abundance: NA; j_gene: TRBJ2-1; d_gene: TRBD2; v_gene: TRBV11-2; CDR3nt: TGTGCCAGCACCTATACTAGCGGGTACTTCAACAATGAGCAGTTCTTC; CDR3aa: CASTYTSGYFNNEQFF
abundance: NA; j_gene: TRBJ1-1; d_gene: NA; v_gene: TRBV27; CDR3nt: TGTGCCAGCCGGACTGGGGGGGGTTTTGCTGAAGCTTTCTTT; CDR3aa: CASRTGGGFAEAFF
abundance: NA; j_gene: TRBJ1-5; d_gene: NA; v_gene: TRBV4-3; CDR3nt: TGCGCCAGCAGCCAAGTCAGTGGGAGAAATCAGCCCCAGCATTTT; CDR3aa: CASSQVSGRNQPQHF
abundance: NA; j_gene: TRBJ2-7; d_gene: NA; v_gene: TRBV5-6; CDR3nt: TGTGCCAGCAGCTTGGCTGCAGTACACTACTCCTACGAGCAGTACTTC; CDR3aa: CASSLAAVHYSYEQYF
abundance: NA; j_gene: TRBJ2-5; d_gene: TRBD2; v_gene: TRBV4-3; CDR3nt: TGCGCCAGCAGCCCCGGCCCAGGGACTAGCGGACCCCAAGAGACCCAGTACTTC; CDR3aa: CASSPGPGTSGPQETQYF
abundance: NA; j_gene: TRBJ2-7; d_gene: TRBD1; v_gene: TRBV5-6; CDR3nt: TGTGCCAGCAGCACCCTCGGACAGGGGTTCTACGAGCAGTACTTC; CDR3aa: CASSTLGQGFYEQYF
abundance: NA; j_gene: TRBJ1-6; d_gene: NA; v_gene: TRBV6-1; CDR3nt: TGTGCCAGCAGCTACGGGTCCTATAATTCACCCCTCCACTTT; CDR3aa: CASSYGSYNSPLHF
abundance: NA; j_gene: TRBJ1-2; d_gene: TRBD1; v_gene: TRBV4-3; CDR3nt: TGCGCCAGCAGCCCTCGGGACAGATTTAACTATGGCTACACCTTC; CDR3aa: CASSPRDRFNYGYTF
abundance: NA; j_gene: TRBJ2-1; d_gene: NA; v_gene: TRBV6-5; CDR3nt: TGTGCCAGCAGCTTAGACTGGAGCTCCTACAATGAGCAGTTCTTC; CDR3aa: CASSLDWSSYNEQFF
abundance: NA; j_gene: TRBJ1-1; d_gene: NA; v_gene: TRBV11-2; CDR3nt: TGTGCCAGCAGCCCGTCACAGGGTACGAACACTGAAGCTTTCTTT; CDR3aa: CASSPSQGTNTEAFF
abundance: NA; j_gene: TRBJ2-7; d_gene: NA; v_gene: TRBV6-5; CDR3nt: TGTGCCAGCAGTCCGGATACAGCCTACGAGCAGTACTTC; CDR3aa: CASSPDTAYEQYF
abundance: NA; j_gene: TRBJ2-1; d_gene: TRBD2; v_gene: TRBV4-2; CDR3nt: TGTGCCAGCAGCCAAAGCGGGGGGGCGCCCTACAATGAGCAGTTCTTC; CDR3aa: CASSQSGGAPYNEQFF
abundance: NA; j_gene: TRBJ1-1; d_gene: NA; v_gene: TRBV4-3; CDR3nt: TGCGCCAGCAGCCAAGTTCACGGGTACACTGAAGCTTTCTTT; CDR3aa: CASSQVHGYTEAFF